Here is one T cell receptor (beta chain) with its context. The CDR3 spans 14 residues. The germline gives CDR1 SGHVS, CDR2 FQNEAQ. V was clipped by 6 bases and J by 2 bases, with 11 bases between them. The entry originates in a study of identical twins. Each CDR3 protein gets one entry after TCRdb re-called the 5' RACE reads with MiXCR. The sample consists of about 240,000 distinct CDR3 sequences, more than 9% of them appearing once. This rearrangement joins TRBV7-8 to TRBJ2-1, with D maybe TRBD1 (6 bases). The TCR comes from a man aged 45 to 65 in good health. Sequencing used memory T cells sorted from blood. Here the CDR3 reads CASSHQGTYNEQFF. The CDR3 DNA sequence: TGTGCCAGCAGTCACCAGGGGACCTACAATGAGCAGTTCTTC. Using reference TRBV7-8 and TRBJ2-1 for the parts outside the CDR3, the full variable domain is GAGVSQSPRYKVAKRGQDVALRCDPISGHVSLFWYQQALGQGPEFLTYFQNEAQLDKSGLPSDRFFAERPEGSVSTLKIQRTQQEDSAVYLCASSHQGTYNEQFFGPGTRLTVL.